This TCR beta chain was sequenced for a study of blood T cell repertoires in COVID-19. On the study more broadly: The United States, Italy and Spain provided the acute and convalescent COVID-19 samples. Sources were T cells, B-cell-depleted T cells, or PBMCs; the material itself was cDNA or gDNA.

Using immunoSEQ multiplex PCR, the repertoire was profiled, and TCRdb retains in-frame clones only, with some absent. The profile shows about 150,000 clones, around 76% of them singletons. The CDR3 is made up of 13 amino acids. The trim removed 2 bases at V and 3 bases at J, leaving 3 bases unmatched. Germline V gene sequence: CDR1 GTSNPN, CDR2 SVGIG (reference sequence). This sequence was found in a man aged 60-69 years with acute or convalescent COVID-19. The sequencing input was peripheral blood. The rearrangement links TRBV30 to TRBJ2-5; 7 bases are a match to TRBD2. CDR3 nucleotides: TGTGCCTGGAGTTTGGGGGGGAAAGAGACCCAGTACTTC. Its translation is CAWSLGGKETQYF.